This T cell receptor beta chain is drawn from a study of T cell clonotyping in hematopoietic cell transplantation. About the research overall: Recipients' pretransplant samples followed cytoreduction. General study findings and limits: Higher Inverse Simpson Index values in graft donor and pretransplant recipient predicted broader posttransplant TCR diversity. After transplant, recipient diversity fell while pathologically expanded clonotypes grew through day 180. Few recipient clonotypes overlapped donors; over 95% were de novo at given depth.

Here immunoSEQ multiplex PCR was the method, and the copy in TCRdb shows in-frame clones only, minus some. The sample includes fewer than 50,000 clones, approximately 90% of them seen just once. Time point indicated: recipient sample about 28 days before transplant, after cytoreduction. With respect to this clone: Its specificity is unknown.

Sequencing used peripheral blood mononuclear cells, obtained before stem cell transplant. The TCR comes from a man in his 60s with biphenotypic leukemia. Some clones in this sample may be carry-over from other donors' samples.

The chain's CDR3 is CASSLRQGVGDTQYF. In DNA, the CDR3 is TGTGCCAGCAGCTTAAGGCAGGGGGTTGGAGATACGCAGTATTTT. The gene calls are TRBV7-3 and TRBJ2-3, with 7 positions matching TRBD1. In germline, CDR1 is SGHTA, CDR2 FQGTGA. This CDR3 is built from 15 residues. The V and J ends lost 1 base and 5 bases, in that order; junction bases with no gene match: 6.